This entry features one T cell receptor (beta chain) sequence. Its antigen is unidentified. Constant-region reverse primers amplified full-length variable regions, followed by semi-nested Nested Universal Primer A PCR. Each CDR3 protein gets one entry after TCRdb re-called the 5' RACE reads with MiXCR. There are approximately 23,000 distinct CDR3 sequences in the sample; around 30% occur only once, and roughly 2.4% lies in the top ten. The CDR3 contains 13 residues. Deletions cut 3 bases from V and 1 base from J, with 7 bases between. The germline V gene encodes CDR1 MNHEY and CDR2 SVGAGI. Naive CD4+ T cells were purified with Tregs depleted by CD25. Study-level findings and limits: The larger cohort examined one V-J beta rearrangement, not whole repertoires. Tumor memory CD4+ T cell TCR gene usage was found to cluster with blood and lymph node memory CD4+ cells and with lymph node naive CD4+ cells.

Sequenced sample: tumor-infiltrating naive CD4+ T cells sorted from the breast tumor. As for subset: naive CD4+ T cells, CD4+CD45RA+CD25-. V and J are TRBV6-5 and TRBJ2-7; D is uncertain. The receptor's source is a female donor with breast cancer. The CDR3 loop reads CASSYRQSYEQYF. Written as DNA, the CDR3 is TGTGCCAGCAGTTATCGCCAGTCCTACGAGCAGTACTTC.